These 3 T cell receptor beta chains came from one sample sequenced in a study of T cells in Graves' hyperthyroidism and ophthalmopathy. Regions amplified from RNA transcripts were the TCR beta CDR3 regions. HTBI primers were employed in a first-round RT-PCR of the TCR CDR3. MiXCR, run by TCRdb on the multiplex PCR reads, gives a single entry per CDR3 protein. In the table there are 450,000 to 600,000 distinct CDR3 sequences, about 20% of which are singletons. The sample taken for sequencing was blood. The receptors originated from a man in his forties or fifties with Graves' ophthalmopathy.

This clonotype has just a few counts. This rearrangement joins TRBV30 to TRBJ1-2, with TRBD1 matching 7 bases. The CDR3 runs to 14 residues. Germline assignment: CDR1 GTSNPN and CDR2 SVGIG (reference sequence). V was clipped by 2 bases and J by 2 bases; unmatched bases: 5. The chain's CDR3 is CAWSIGGLNYGYTF. CDR3 in DNA: TGTGCCTGGAGTATAGGGGGCCTCAACTATGGCTACACCTTC.

The chain combines TRBV18 with TRBJ2-2; the match to TRBD1 covers 7 bases. With V trimmed by 5 bases and J by 2 bases, 11 bases remained unmatched. The CDR3 sequence is 17 residues long. Germline V gene sequence: CDR1 KGHSH, CDR2 LQKENI. As DNA, the CDR3 is TGTGCCAGCTCAGGCGTCCACAGGGGCCTAAACACCGGGGAGCTGTTTTTT. It specifies CASSGVHRGLNTGELFF.

As concerns this clonotype: Given a much more abundant clone one base away, this may be a read error. The rearrangement links TRBV30 to TRBJ2-3; D is perhaps TRBD1 or TRBD2 (5 bases each). V lost 1 base to trimming and J lost 2 bases, with 13 bases between them. Germline CDR1 is GTSNPN and CDR2 is SVGIG (reference sequence). The CDR3 runs to 15 residues. CDR3 sequence reads: CAWSGLRGSTDTQYF. DNA of the CDR3: TGTGCCTGGAGTGGACTAAGGGGTTCCACAGATACGCAGTATTTT.